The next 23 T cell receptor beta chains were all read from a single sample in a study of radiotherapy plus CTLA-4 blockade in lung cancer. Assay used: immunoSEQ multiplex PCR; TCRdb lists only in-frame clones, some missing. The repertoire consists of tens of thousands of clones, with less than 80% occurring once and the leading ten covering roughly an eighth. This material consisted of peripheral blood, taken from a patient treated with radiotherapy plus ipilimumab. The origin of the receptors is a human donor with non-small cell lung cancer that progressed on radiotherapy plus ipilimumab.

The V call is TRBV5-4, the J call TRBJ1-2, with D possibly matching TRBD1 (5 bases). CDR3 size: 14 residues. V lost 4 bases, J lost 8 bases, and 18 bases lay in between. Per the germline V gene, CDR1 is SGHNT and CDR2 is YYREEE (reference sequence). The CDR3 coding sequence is TGTGCCAGCAGCCGGCCGTCCTCCAGGGAAGGCTACACCTTC. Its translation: CASSRPSSREGYTF.

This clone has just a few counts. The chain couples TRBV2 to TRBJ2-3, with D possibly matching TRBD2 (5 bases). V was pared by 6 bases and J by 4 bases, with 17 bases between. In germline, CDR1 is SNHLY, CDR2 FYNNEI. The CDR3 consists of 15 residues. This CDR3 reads CASRLRLTRADTQYF. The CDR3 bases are TGTGCCAGCAGACTGAGACTGACGCGGGCAGATACGCAGTATTTT.

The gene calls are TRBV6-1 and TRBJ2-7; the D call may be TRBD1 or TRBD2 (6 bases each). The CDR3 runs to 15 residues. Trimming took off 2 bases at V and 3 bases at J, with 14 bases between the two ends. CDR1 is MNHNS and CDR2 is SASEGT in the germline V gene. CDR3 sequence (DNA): TGTGCCAGCAGTGAATGGGTAGGGGGGAACTACGAGCAGTACTTC. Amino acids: CASSEWVGGNYEQYF.

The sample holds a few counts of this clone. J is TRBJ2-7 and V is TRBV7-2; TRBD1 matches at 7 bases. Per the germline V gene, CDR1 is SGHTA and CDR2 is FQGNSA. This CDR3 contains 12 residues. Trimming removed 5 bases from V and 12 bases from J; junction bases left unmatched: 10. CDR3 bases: TGTGCCAGCAGCCTAGGTGGGGGACAGCCGTACTTC. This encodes CASSLGGGQPYF.

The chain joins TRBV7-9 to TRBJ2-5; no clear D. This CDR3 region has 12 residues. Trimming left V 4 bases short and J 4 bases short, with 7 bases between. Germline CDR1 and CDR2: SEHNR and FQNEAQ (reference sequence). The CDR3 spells CASSSLLETQYF. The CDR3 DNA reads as TGTGCCAGCAGCTCTCTCCTAGAGACCCAGTACTTC.

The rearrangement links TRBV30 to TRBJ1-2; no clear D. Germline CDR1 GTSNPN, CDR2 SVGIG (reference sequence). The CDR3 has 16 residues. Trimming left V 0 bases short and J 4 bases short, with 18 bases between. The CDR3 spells CAWSVEPGYSFYGYTF. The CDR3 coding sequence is TGTGCCTGGAGTGTGGAGCCCGGCTATTCCTTCTATGGCTACACCTTC.

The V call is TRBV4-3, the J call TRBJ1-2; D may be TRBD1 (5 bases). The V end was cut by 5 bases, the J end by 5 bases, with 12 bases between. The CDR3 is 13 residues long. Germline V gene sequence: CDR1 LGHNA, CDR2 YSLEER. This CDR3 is CASSAGKMYGYTF. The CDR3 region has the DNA TGCGCCAGCAGCGCAGGGAAGATGTATGGCTACACCTTC.

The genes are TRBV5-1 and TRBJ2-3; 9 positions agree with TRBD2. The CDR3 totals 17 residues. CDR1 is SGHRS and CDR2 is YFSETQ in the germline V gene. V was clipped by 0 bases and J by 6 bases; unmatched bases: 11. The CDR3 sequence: CASSLEVTSGFSDTQYF. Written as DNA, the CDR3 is TGCGCCAGCAGCTTGGAGGTGACTAGCGGCTTTTCGGATACGCAGTATTTT.

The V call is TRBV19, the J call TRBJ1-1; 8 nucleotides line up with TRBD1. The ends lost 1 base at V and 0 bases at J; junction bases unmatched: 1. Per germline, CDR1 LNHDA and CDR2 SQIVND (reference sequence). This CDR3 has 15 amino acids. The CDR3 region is CASSIGTGMNTEAFF. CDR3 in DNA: TGTGCCAGTAGTATAGGGACAGGGATGAACACTGAAGCTTTCTTT.

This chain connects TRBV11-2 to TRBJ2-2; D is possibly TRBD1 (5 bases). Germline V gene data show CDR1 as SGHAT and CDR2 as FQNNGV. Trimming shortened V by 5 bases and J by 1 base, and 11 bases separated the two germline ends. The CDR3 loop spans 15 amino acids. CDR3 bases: TGTGCCAGCAGCCCCAGGGAAGGGAACACCGGGGAGCTGTTTTTT. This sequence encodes CASSPREGNTGELFF.

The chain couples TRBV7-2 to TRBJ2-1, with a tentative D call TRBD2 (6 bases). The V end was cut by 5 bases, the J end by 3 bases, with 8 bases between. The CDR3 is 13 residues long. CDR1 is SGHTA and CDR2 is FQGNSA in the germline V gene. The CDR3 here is CASSPGSYNEQFF. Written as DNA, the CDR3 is TGTGCCAGCAGCCCCGGGAGCTACAATGAGCAGTTCTTC. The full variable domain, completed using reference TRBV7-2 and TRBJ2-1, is GAGVSQSPSNKVTEKGKDVELRCDPISGHTALYWYRQSLGQGLEFLIYFQGNSAPDKSGLPSDRFSAERTGGSVSTLTIQRTQQEDSAVYLCASSPGSYNEQFFGPGTRLTVL.

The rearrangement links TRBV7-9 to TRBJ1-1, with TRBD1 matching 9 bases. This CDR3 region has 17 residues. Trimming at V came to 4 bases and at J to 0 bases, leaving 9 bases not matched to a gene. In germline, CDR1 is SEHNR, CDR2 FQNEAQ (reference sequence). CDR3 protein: CASSSGTGTIMNTEAFF. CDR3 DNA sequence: TGTGCCAGCAGCTCCGGGACAGGGACCATAATGAACACTGAAGCTTTCTTT.

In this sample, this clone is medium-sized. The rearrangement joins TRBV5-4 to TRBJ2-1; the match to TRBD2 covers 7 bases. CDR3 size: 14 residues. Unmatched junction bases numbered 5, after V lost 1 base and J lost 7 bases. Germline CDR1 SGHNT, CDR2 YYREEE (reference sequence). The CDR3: CASSLRSAGNEQFF. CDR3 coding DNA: TGTGCCAGCAGCTTGAGGTCAGCGGGAAATGAGCAGTTCTTC.

The CDR3 bases are TGTGCCAGCAGCCAAAGTAGACAGGGGGCTTACAATGAGCAGTTCTTC. The encoded protein is CASSQSRQGAYNEQFF. The chain combines TRBV14 with TRBJ2-1; 10 bases match TRBD1. Germline trimming cut 2 bases from V and 4 bases from J; bases unmatched to any gene: 5. This CDR3 spans 16 amino acids. The germline CDR1 and CDR2 sequences are SGHDN and FVKESK.

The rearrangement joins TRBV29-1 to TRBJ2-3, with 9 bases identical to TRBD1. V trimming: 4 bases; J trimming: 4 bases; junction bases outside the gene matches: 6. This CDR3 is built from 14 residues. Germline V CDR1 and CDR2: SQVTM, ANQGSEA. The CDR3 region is CSVVGQGRADTQYF. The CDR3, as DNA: TGCAGCGTTGTCGGACAGGGGCGCGCAGATACGCAGTATTTT.

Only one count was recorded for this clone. The CDR3 coding sequence is TGTGCCAGCAGCTTAGGCCACGAGCAGTACTTC. Protein: CASSLGHEQYF. V usage is TRBV13 and J usage is TRBJ2-7; D is ambiguous. Germline V gene lookup returns CDR1 PRHDT and CDR2 FYEKMQ (reference sequence). V lost 0 bases and J lost 5, with 2 bases in between. This CDR3 spans 11 amino acids.

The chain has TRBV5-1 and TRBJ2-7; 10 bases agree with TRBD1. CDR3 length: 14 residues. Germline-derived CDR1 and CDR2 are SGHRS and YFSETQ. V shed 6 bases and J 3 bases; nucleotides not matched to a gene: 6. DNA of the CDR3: TGCGCCAGCACTGGGACAGGGGCCCGCTACGAGCAGTACTTC. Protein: CASTGTGARYEQYF.

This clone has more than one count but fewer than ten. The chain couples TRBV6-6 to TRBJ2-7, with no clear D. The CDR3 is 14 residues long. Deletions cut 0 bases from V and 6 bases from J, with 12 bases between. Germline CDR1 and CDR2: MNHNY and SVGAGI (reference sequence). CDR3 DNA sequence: TGTGCCAGCAGTTACTCACCGGTTTCGTTCGAGCAGTACTTC. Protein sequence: CASSYSPVSFEQYF.

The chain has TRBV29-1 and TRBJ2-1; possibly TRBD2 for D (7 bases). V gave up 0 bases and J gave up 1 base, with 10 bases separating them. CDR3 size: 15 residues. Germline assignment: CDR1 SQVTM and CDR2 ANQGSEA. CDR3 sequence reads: CSVEDEGGSYNEQFF. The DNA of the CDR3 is TGCAGCGTTGAAGATGAGGGGGGGTCCTACAATGAGCAGTTCTTC.

The CDR3 spells CASSLSRGGRDTQYF. The CDR3 bases are TGTGCCAGCAGCTTATCGCGGGGGGGCCGAGATACGCAGTATTTT. The chain combines TRBV7-8 with TRBJ2-3; 9 nucleotides match TRBD2. Looked up from germline, CDR1 is SGHVS and CDR2 is FQNEAQ. V shed 2 bases, J shed 5 bases, and the junction held 5 bases outside the gene matches. The CDR3 has 15 residues.

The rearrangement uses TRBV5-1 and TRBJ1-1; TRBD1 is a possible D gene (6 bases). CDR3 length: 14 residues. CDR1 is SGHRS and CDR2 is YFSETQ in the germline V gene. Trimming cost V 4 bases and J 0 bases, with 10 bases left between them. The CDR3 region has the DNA TGCGCCAGCAGCCCCGGGACAATGAACACTGAAGCTTTCTTT. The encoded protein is CASSPGTMNTEAFF.

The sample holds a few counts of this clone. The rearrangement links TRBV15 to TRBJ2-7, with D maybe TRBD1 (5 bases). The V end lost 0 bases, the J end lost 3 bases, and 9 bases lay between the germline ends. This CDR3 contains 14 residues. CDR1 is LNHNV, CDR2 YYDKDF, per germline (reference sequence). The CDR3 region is CATSRERGNYEQYF. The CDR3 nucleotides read TGTGCCACCAGCAGAGAAAGGGGAAACTACGAGCAGTACTTC.

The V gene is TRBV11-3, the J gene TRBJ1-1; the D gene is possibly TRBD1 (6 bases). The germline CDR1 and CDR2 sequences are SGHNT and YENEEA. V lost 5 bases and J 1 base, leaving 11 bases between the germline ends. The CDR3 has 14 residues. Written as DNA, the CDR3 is TGTGCCAGCAGCAAACAGGGATGGAACACTGAAGCTTTCTTT. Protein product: CASSKQGWNTEAFF. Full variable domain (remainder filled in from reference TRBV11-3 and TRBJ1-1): EAGVVQSPRYKIIEKKQPVAFWCNPISGHNTLYWYLQNLGQGPELLIRYENEEAVDDSQLPKDRFSAERLKGVDSTLKIQPAELGDSAVYLCASSKQGWNTEAFFGQGTRLTVV.